The 15 T cell receptor beta chains presented below share a single source sample, sequenced in a study of T cell responses to AZD1222 COVID-19 vaccine. TCRdb's copy holds only in-frame clones and misses some; the assay was immunoSEQ multiplex PCR. This sample has 100,000 to 150,000 clones, with approximately 91% found just once. The sample in question was peripheral blood, obtained 28 days after the second AZD1222 dose. These receptors were obtained from an adult who received the AZD1222 COVID-19 vaccine.

The chain is built from TRBV18 and TRBJ2-7; a possible D gene is TRBD2 (5 bases). Germline CDR1 KGHSH, CDR2 LQKENI. The CDR3 sequence is 12 residues long. Trimming took off 6 bases at V and 0 bases at J, with 6 bases between the two ends. The CDR3: CASSRDSYEQYF. The DNA for the CDR3 is TGTGCCAGCTCCCGGGACTCCTACGAGCAGTACTTC.

The chain is built from TRBV24-1 and TRBJ1-2, with a tentative D call TRBD1 (6 bases). Germline V lookup: CDR1 KGHDR, CDR2 SFDVKD. The CDR3 consists of 17 residues. V shed 1 base and J shed 4 bases, with 18 bases lying between them. The CDR3 coding sequence is TGTGCCACCAGTGATTTCGCCGGCGGCAGGGGCTCCTATGGCTACACCTTC. Protein product: CATSDFAGGRGSYGYTF.

This sequence joins TRBV2 and TRBJ1-2, with unresolved D. Germline loops: CDR1 SNHLY, CDR2 FYNNEI. This CDR3 comprises 12 residues. V was clipped by 6 bases and J by 8 bases, with 13 bases between them. This CDR3 is CASRGSRFGYTF. The DNA of the CDR3 is TGTGCCAGCAGGGGATCCCGGTTCGGCTACACCTTC.

The chain is built from TRBV28 and TRBJ1-4; TRBD1 matches at 7 bases. Looked up from germline, CDR1 is MDHEN and CDR2 is SYDVKM. V gave up 6 bases and J gave up 1 base; unmatched junction bases: 5. The CDR3 is made up of 15 amino acids. The CDR3 bases are TGTGCCAGCAGGCCCTCAGGGGGAACTAATGAAAAACTGTTTTTT. This encodes CASRPSGGTNEKLFF.

The chain is built from TRBV4-1 and TRBJ1-2; D not certain. Germline CDR1 reads MGHRA; CDR2 reads YSYEKL. CDR3 length: 15 amino acids. V dropped 0 bases and J dropped 7 bases, with 15 bases sitting between them. The DNA for the CDR3 is TGCGCCAGCAGCCAAGAGCGAGTAGGGTTTATTGGCTACACCTTC. This encodes CASSQERVGFIGYTF.

The CDR3 region is CASSQEWEGDDTGELFF. In DNA, the CDR3 is TGTGCCAGCAGCCAAGAATGGGAGGGAGACGACACCGGGGAGCTGTTTTTT. V gene TRBV3-1 (or the pseudogene TRBV3-2) combines with J gene TRBJ2-2; 7 positions agree with TRBD2. This CDR3 contains 17 residues. The V gene end was trimmed by 0 bases and the J gene end by 3 bases; junction bases not matched to a gene: 7. CDR1 LGHDT and CDR2 YNNKEL come from the germline V gene (reference sequence).

With regard to this clone: A read error may be the cause here, since a much bigger clone is one base away. The V and J genes are TRBV6-5 and TRBJ2-2, with 9 bases lining up with TRBD2. CDR3 length equals 16 residues. J gave up 1 base and V 0 bases, and 0 bases lay outside the gene matches. Germline V gives CDR1 MNHEY, CDR2 SVGAGI. CDR3 DNA: TGTGCCAGCAGTTACTCGACTAGCGGGAACACCGGGGAGCTGTTTTTT. Amino acids: CASSYSTSGNTGELFF.

The chain uses TRBV7-6 and TRBJ2-7; 9 bases line up with TRBD2. V lost 5 bases, J lost 4 bases, and 12 bases stayed unmatched. Germline-derived CDR1 and CDR2 are SGHVS and FNYEAQ. The CDR3 is made up of 16 amino acids. The CDR3, as DNA: TGTGCCAGCAGCCGAGGAGCGGGAGGCCCCCCGTACGAGCAGTACTTC. Protein product: CASSRGAGGPPYEQYF.

Here the CDR3 reads CASSLKGLGNTEAFF. The CDR3 nucleotides are TGTGCCAGCAGCTTGAAAGGTCTTGGGAACACTGAAGCTTTCTTT. The rearrangement uses TRBV5-4 and TRBJ1-1; D ambiguous. V was trimmed by 1 base and J by 1 base, leaving 11 bases between them. CDR3 length: 15 residues. Germline lookup yields CDR1 SGHNT and CDR2 YYREEE (reference sequence).

The rearrangement joins TRBV30 to TRBJ2-3; 8 bases agree with TRBD2. CDR3 length: 17 amino acids. V dropped 0 bases and J dropped 9; count of bases not matched to a gene: 17. Germline V CDR1 and CDR2: GTSNPN, SVGIG (reference sequence). The CDR3 region is CAWSVGGTRLSFGTQYF. DNA for the CDR3: TGTGCCTGGAGTGTCGGTGGGACTAGGTTGAGTTTTGGGACGCAGTATTTT. Complete variable domain (other parts from reference TRBV30 and TRBJ2-3): SQTIHQWPATLVQPVGSPLSLECTVEGTSNPNLYWYRQAAGRGLQLLFYSVGIGQISSEVPQNLSASRPQDRQFILSSKKLLLSDSGFYLCAWSVGGTRLSFGTQYFGPGTRLTVL.

J is TRBJ1-1 and V is TRBV7-9; no clear D. Germline V gives CDR1 SEHNR, CDR2 FQNEAQ (reference sequence). The ends were cut back, 4 bases at V and 2 bases at J, with 5 bases in the middle. CDR3 length: 12 amino acids. CDR3 sequence (DNA): TGTGCCAGCAGCTCCTCAAACACTGAAGCTTTCTTT. Its translation: CASSSSNTEAFF. The whole variable domain, remainder taken from reference TRBV7-9 and TRBJ1-1, is DTGVSQNPRHKITKRGQNVTFRCDPISEHNRLYWYRQTLGQGPEFLTYFQNEAQLEKSRLLSDRFSAERPKGSFSTLEIQRTEQGDSAMYLCASSSSNTEAFFGQGTRLTVV.

The chain is built from TRBV2 and TRBJ1-1; 9 bases are shared with TRBD1. In germline, CDR1 is SNHLY, CDR2 FYNNEI. The CDR3 is 13 residues long. The trim removed 8 bases at V and 0 bases at J, leaving 1 base unmatched. The CDR3 sequence: CASRDRVNTEAFF. DNA for the CDR3: TGTGCCAGCCGGGACAGGGTGAACACTGAAGCTTTCTTT.

The V call is TRBV3-1 (or the pseudogene TRBV3-2), the J call TRBJ2-1; TRBD2 agrees at 9 bases. CDR1 is LGHDT and CDR2 is YNNKEL in the germline V gene (reference sequence). V shed 1 base and J 4 bases; nucleotides not matched to a gene: 5. The CDR3 covers 16 residues. The CDR3 sequence is CASSQGASGNYNEQFF. The CDR3 DNA follows: TGTGCCAGCAGCCAAGGGGCTAGCGGGAATTACAATGAGCAGTTCTTC.

This chain joins TRBV28 and TRBJ1-2, with D unresolved. The CDR3 length is 16 residues. The germline CDR1 and CDR2 sequences are MDHEN and SYDVKM. Trimming took 6 bases from V and 0 from J, leaving 17 bases between them. The CDR3 spells CASSPPEGFTNYGYTF. The CDR3 DNA is TGTGCCAGCAGCCCCCCGGAGGGTTTTACTAACTATGGCTACACCTTC.

As DNA, the CDR3 is TGTGCCAGCAGTTATCGGACTAGCGGACCCTACGAGCAGTACTTC. This codes for CASSYRTSGPYEQYF. The gene calls are TRBV6-2 or TRBV6-3 and TRBJ2-7, with 10 bases matching TRBD2. V trimming: 3 bases; J trimming: 2 bases; junction bases outside the gene matches: 4. Germline lookup yields CDR1 MNHEY and CDR2 SVGEGT. The CDR3 length is 15 residues.